This T cell receptor beta chain stems from a study of T cell repertoires in cytomegalovirus infection. A word on this clonotype: One end of the junction fails to match germline, which may point to a read error.

TCRdb redid the calling of the reads with MiXCR, one entry per CDR3 protein. Among 400,000 or so distinct CDR3 sequences listed, roughly 31% were seen once. The CDR3 contains 13 residues. Germline CDR1 is SSHAT and CDR2 is FNYEAQ (reference sequence). The V gene is TRBV7-7, the J gene TRBJ2-1; 9 bases line up with TRBD2. The sample was PBMCs. This TCR derives from a human donor in good health (CMV status not recorded). Some clones in this sample may be carry-over from other donors' samples. CDR3 sequence (DNA): TGTGCCAGCAGCCTGGTACTAGCGGGCGAGCATTTCTTC. Its translation: CASSLVLAGEHFF.